This T cell receptor (beta chain) was sequenced in a study of cytomegalovirus exposure and HLA in healthy donors. Study details: The study placed around 85% of its approximately 430 genotyped donors in the Caucasian-associated ancestry cluster. Study-wide results and caveats: Cytomegalovirus association was assigned to about 150 TCR beta chains.

Points on this clone: Its antigen is not identified.

Germline CDR1 SGHNT, CDR2 YYREEE (reference sequence). V shed 4 bases and J shed 6 bases, with 13 bases lying between them. The CDR3 length is 14 residues. Primers for the PCR totalled 60 Vbeta and 13 Jbeta. Sequenced by immunoSEQ multiplex PCR; TCRdb stores in-frame clones only, minus some. The sample has about 140,000 clones; almost 80% are singletons. The rearrangement links TRBV5-4 to TRBJ2-2; D gene uncertain. The TCR sequence derives from a man aged 18 to 29 in good health and CMV-seronegative. Sample: PBMCs. This chain's CDR3 is CASSPAAVPGELFF. As DNA, the CDR3 is TGTGCCAGCAGCCCTGCCGCGGTCCCCGGGGAGCTGTTTTTT.